What follows describes a single T cell receptor beta chain. V was cut by 3 bases and J by 7 bases, with 9 bases left in between. CDR1 LNHDA and CDR2 SQIVND come from the germline V gene (reference sequence). The CDR3 contains 13 residues. The data were taken from a study of shared clonotypes between healthy human individuals. The protocol was immunoSEQ multiplex PCR, while the TCRdb copy is restricted to in-frame clones and leaves out a portion. Among about 2.4 million clones listed, 90% to 95% were seen once. The specimen was naive CD4+ T cells from PBMCs. Subset of the sample: CD45RA+ positively selected. The gene calls are TRBV19 and TRBJ1-4; D unclear. The origin of this receptor is a man aged 18 to 29 in good health. Some clones in this sample may be carry-over from other donors' samples. CDR3 residues: CASSITDGEKLFF. The CDR3, as DNA: TGTGCCAGTAGTATTACGGACGGTGAAAAACTGTTTTTT.